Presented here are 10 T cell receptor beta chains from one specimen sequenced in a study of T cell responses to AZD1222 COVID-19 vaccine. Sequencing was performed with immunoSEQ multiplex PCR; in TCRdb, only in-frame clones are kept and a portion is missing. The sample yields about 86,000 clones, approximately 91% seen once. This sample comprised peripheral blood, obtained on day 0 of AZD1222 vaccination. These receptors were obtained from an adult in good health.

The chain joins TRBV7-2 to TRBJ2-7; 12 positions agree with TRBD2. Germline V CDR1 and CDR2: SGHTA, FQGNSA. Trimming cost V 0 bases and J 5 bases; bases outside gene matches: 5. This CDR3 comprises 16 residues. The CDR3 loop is CASSLAPSGRDHEQYF. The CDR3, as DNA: TGTGCCAGCAGCTTAGCTCCTAGCGGGAGGGACCACGAGCAGTACTTC.

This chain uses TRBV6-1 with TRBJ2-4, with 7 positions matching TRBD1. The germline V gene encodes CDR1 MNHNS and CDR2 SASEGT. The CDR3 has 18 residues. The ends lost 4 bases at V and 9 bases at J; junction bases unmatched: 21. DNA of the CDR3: TGTGCCAGCAGTGCGATCGACAGGGTATACCGAAACGAGGCCATTCAGTACTTC. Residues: CASSAIDRVYRNEAIQYF.

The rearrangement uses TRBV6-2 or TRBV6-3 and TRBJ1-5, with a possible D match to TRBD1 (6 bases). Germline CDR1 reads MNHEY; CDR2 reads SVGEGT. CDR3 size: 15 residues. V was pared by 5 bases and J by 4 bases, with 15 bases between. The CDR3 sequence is CASSLQGFLNQPQHF. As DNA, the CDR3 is TGTGCCAGCAGTCTACAGGGATTCCTGAATCAGCCCCAGCATTTT.

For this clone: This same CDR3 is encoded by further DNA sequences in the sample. CDR3: CASSEQNTEAFF. DNA for the CDR3: TGTGCCAGCAGTGAACAGAACACTGAAGCTTTCTTT. The chain is built from TRBV2 and TRBJ1-1; D is unclear. Trimming left V 2 bases short and J 1 base short, with 2 bases between. Per germline, CDR1 SNHLY and CDR2 FYNNEI. The CDR3 contains 12 residues. Full variable domain (remainder filled in from reference TRBV2 and TRBJ1-1): EPEVTQTPSHQVTQMGQEVILRCVPISNHLYFYWYRQILGQKVEFLVSFYNNEISEKSEIFDDQFSVERPDGSNFTLKIRSTKLEDSAMYFCASSEQNTEAFFGQGTRLTVV.

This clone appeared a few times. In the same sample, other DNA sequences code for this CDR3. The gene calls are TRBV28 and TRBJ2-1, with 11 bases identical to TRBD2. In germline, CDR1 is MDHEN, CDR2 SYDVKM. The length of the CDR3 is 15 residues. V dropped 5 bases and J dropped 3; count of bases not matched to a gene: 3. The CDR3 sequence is CASSSGTSGYNEQFF. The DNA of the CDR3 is TGTGCCAGCAGTAGCGGGACTAGCGGCTACAATGAGCAGTTCTTC.

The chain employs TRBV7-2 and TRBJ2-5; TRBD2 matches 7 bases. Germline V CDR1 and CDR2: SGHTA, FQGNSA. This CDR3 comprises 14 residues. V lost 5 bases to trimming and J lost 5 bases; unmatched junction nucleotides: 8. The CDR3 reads CASSTRTRSETQYF. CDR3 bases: TGTGCCAGCAGCACCCGGACTAGATCCGAGACCCAGTACTTC.

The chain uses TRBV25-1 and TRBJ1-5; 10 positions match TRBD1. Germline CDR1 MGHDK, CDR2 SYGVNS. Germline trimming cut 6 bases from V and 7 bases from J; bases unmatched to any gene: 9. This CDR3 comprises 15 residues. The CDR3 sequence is CASSTGTGVGQPQHF. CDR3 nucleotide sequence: TGTGCCAGCAGCACCGGGACAGGGGTCGGGCAGCCCCAGCATTTT.

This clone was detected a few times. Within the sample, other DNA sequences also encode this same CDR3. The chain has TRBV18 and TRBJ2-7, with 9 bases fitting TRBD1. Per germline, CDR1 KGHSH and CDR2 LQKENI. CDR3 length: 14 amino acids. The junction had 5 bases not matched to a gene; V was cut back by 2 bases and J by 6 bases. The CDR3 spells CASSPGTGGSEQYF. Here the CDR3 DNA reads TGTGCCAGCTCACCAGGTACAGGGGGCAGCGAGCAGTACTTC.

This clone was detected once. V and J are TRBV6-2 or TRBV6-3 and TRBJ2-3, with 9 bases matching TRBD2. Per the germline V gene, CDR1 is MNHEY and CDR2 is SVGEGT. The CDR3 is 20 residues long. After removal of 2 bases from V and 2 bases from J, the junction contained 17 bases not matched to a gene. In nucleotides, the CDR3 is TGTGCCAGCAGTTACCCCACCTATACCTCGACTAGCGGATCCACAGATACGCAGTATTTT. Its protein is CASSYPTYTSTSGSTDTQYF.

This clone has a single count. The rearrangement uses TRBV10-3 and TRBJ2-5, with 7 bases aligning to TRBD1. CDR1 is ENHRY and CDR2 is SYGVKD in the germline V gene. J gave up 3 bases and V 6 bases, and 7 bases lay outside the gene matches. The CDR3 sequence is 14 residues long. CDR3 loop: CAIRDDRAKETQYF. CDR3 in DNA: TGTGCCATCAGAGACGACAGGGCGAAAGAGACCCAGTACTTC.